The next 22 T cell receptor beta chains were all read from a single sample in a study of shared clonotypes between healthy human individuals. This table comes from immunoSEQ multiplex PCR, and its TCRdb copy is limited to in-frame clones, with some not included. The profile shows millions of clones, 95% of them singletons. Sequencing used naive CD4+ T cells sorted from blood. Subset defined: CD45RA+ positively selected. Receptors originate from a man aged 18-30 years in good health.

V gene TRBV11-2 combines with J gene TRBJ2-7; TRBD2 agrees at 9 bases. The trim removed 0 bases at V and 7 bases at J, leaving 13 bases unmatched. The CDR3 runs to 17 residues. CDR1 and CDR2 (germline): SGHAT, FQNNGV. In DNA, the CDR3 is TGTGCCAGCAGCTTAGATCGGGAGCGGGGGGCCCACGGGGAGCAGTACTTC. It codes for CASSLDRERGAHGEQYF.

The chain combines TRBV30 with TRBJ1-6, with D possibly being TRBD1 (6 bases). This CDR3 is 13 amino acids long. The germline CDR1 and CDR2 sequences are GTSNPN and SVGIG (reference sequence). The V and J ends lost 3 bases and 7 bases respectively, with 10 bases between them. The CDR3 region has the DNA TGTGCCTGGAGGGCAGGGGAGAATTCACCCCTCCACTTT. Protein: CAWRAGENSPLHF.

The J gene is TRBJ1-6, the V gene TRBV28; no reliable D call. This CDR3 contains 15 residues. From germline, CDR1 is MDHEN and CDR2 SYDVKM. Trimming took off 2 bases at V and 2 bases at J, with 7 bases between the two ends. The CDR3 DNA reads TGTGCCAGCAGTTTAGCAGTCCCCTATAATTCACCCCTCCACTTT. It is translated as CASSLAVPYNSPLHF.

A single count supports this clone. This sequence joins TRBV10-3 and TRBJ2-3; D is unclear. V lost 5 bases and J 5 bases, leaving 5 bases between the germline ends. The V gene's germline CDR1 is ENHRY and CDR2 SYGVKD. This CDR3 is built from 11 residues. The CDR3 is CAISYEDTQYF. The DNA for the CDR3 is TGTGCCATCAGTTATGAAGATACGCAGTATTTT.

A word on this clone: The same CDR3 is also encoded by other DNA sequences in this sample. The CDR3 DNA reads as TGTGCCAGCAGTTACTCGAGTAGCGGCTTACAAGAGACCCAGTACTTC. It specifies CASSYSSSGLQETQYF. This chain uses TRBV6-5 with TRBJ2-5; D possibly corresponds to TRBD2 (6 bases). Trimming took 0 bases from V and 2 from J, leaving 13 bases between them. The CDR3 loop spans 16 amino acids. Germline CDR1 reads MNHEY; CDR2 reads SVGAGI.

With respect to this clone: Its ends do not fully match the called genes, so a read error is possible. The chain uses TRBV7-7 and TRBJ2-5; TRBD2 matches at 12 bases. This CDR3 has 18 amino acids. Germline CDR1 reads SSHAT; CDR2 reads FNYEAQ (reference sequence). CDR3 region: CASSLVLAGGRLQETQYF. The CDR3 DNA reads as TGTGCTAGCAGCTTAGTACTAGCGGGGGGCCGACTCCAAGAGACCCAGTACTTC.

The CDR3 region has the DNA TGTGCCAGCAGTTACTGGGCGGGAGAAGAGACCCAGTACTTC. It yields the protein CASSYWAGEETQYF. The V call is TRBV6-5, the J call TRBJ2-5; 7 bases match TRBD2. Trimming cost V 1 base and J 3 bases; bases outside gene matches: 2. The CDR3 spans 14 residues. Per germline, CDR1 MNHEY and CDR2 SVGAGI.

The CDR3 region has the DNA TGTGCCTGGAGTGAAACAGGACTCTATGGCTACACCTTC. Amino acid sequence: CAWSETGLYGYTF. V is TRBV30 and J is TRBJ1-2, with a tentative D call TRBD1 (5 bases). The V end lost 1 base, the J end lost 4 bases, and 10 bases lay between the germline ends. Germline loops: CDR1 GTSNPN, CDR2 SVGIG (reference sequence). The length of the CDR3 is 13 residues.

This clone appeared once. The V call is TRBV5-1, the J call TRBJ2-2; D call uncertain. CDR1 is SGHRS, CDR2 YFSETQ, per germline. The V end was cut by 2 bases, the J end by 2 bases, with 10 bases between. The CDR3 consists of 15 residues. This CDR3 reads CASSFANSNTGELFF. In DNA, the CDR3 is TGCGCCAGCAGCTTCGCCAATTCTAACACCGGGGAGCTGTTTTTT.

The chain is built from TRBV5-4 and TRBJ2-3, with 8 bases that match TRBD1. V lost 4 bases and J lost 4; bases outside the gene matches: 11. There are 16 residues in the CDR3. The germline V gene has CDR1 SGHNT and CDR2 YYREEE (reference sequence). CDR3 DNA sequence: TGTGCCAGCAGCCCAGGGGGCAGGGGGATTTCAGATACGCAGTATTTT. Protein product: CASSPGGRGISDTQYF.

V gene TRBV7-2 combines with J gene TRBJ2-5; 9 positions agree with TRBD2. Germline CDR1 reads SGHTA; CDR2 reads FQGNSA. V shed 1 base, J shed 3 bases, and the junction held 15 bases outside the gene matches. This CDR3 is 19 amino acids long. CDR3 residues: CASSLVATGAGGPKETQYF. CDR3 nucleotide sequence: TGTGCCAGCAGCTTAGTGGCCACGGGCGCGGGAGGGCCTAAAGAGACCCAGTACTTC.

The chain links TRBV10-3 to TRBJ2-3; 7 nucleotides agree with TRBD2. Germline V CDR1 and CDR2: ENHRY, SYGVKD. CDR3 length equals 14 residues. Trimming removed 3 bases from V and 3 bases from J; junction bases left unmatched: 3. The CDR3 loop reads CAISDGEGTDTQYF. The CDR3, as DNA: TGTGCCATCAGTGACGGGGAGGGAACAGATACGCAGTATTTT.

The chain recombines TRBV19 with TRBJ1-2; TRBD1 matches at 7 bases. This CDR3 spans 12 amino acids. With V trimmed by 8 bases and J by 4 bases, 4 bases remained unmatched. From germline, CDR1 is LNHDA and CDR2 SQIVND (reference sequence). The CDR3 here is CASEQGSYGYTF. The CDR3 nucleotides read TGTGCCAGTGAACAGGGGAGCTATGGCTACACCTTC.

This chain connects TRBV6-6 to TRBJ2-3; unclear D gene. CDR3 size: 12 residues. The germline V gene encodes CDR1 MNHNY and CDR2 SVGAGI (reference sequence). Trimming shortened V by 0 bases and J by 11 bases, and 9 bases separated the two germline ends. In nucleotides, the CDR3 is TGTGCCAGCAGTTACTCGCCAGAAGGGCAGTATTTT. Its translation: CASSYSPEGQYF.

The CDR3 DNA reads as TGCGCCAGCAGTCGGCAGGGAGGAACCGGGGAGCTGTTTTTT. Translation: CASSRQGGTGELFF. The chain links TRBV10-1 to TRBJ2-2; D perhaps matches TRBD2 (6 bases). CDR3 size: 14 residues. Germline V gene lookup returns CDR1 WNHNN and CDR2 SYGVQD (reference sequence). Trimming removed 5 bases at V and 5 bases at J, with 12 bases between.

This clone showed up just once. The CDR3 region is CAISEGRLITNYGYTF. In DNA form, the CDR3 reads TGTGCCATCAGTGAGGGGAGACTCATTACTAACTATGGCTACACCTTC. The chain recombines TRBV10-3 with TRBJ1-2, with D unclear. The CDR3 runs to 16 residues. Trimming removed 2 bases from V and 0 bases from J, with 13 bases in between. Germline CDR1 and CDR2: ENHRY and SYGVKD.

The gene calls are TRBV7-3 and TRBJ2-3; a weak D match, TRBD1 (6 bases). Germline-derived CDR1 and CDR2 are SGHTA and FQGTGA. CDR3 length equals 15 residues. Trimming removed 2 bases at V and 8 bases at J, with 17 bases between. CDR3 loop: CASSLLREGGSTQYF. The CDR3 coding sequence is TGTGCCAGCAGCTTACTTAGGGAAGGGGGAAGTACGCAGTATTTT.

This clone was counted a single time. The chain employs TRBV9 and TRBJ1-2; D is perhaps TRBD1 (5 bases). This CDR3 is built from 16 residues. V dropped 3 bases and J dropped 7 bases, with 22 bases sitting between them. Looked up from germline, CDR1 is SGDLS and CDR2 is YYNGEE. CDR3 in DNA: TGTGCCAGCAGCGGGACTATACCGGGGCCTGGTCGTGGCTACACCTTC. This encodes CASSGTIPGPGRGYTF.

The V call is TRBV7-2, the J call TRBJ1-4; tentative D call: TRBD1 (5 bases). The ends were cut back, 5 bases at V and 12 bases at J, with 22 bases in the middle. The CDR3 has 15 amino acids. Germline V gene lookup returns CDR1 SGHTA and CDR2 FQGNSA. The CDR3 sequence is CASSGQGTRTGELFF. The CDR3 nucleotides read TGTGCCAGCAGCGGGCAGGGTACGCGGACGGGGGAACTGTTTTTT.

The chain employs TRBV10-3 and TRBJ2-4; D remains ambiguous. The length of the CDR3 is 12 residues. V gave up 6 bases and J gave up 7 bases, with 10 bases separating them. Per germline, CDR1 ENHRY and CDR2 SYGVKD. The CDR3 sequence: CAIRNSNNIQYF. The CDR3 coding sequence is TGTGCCATCAGAAATTCGAATAACATTCAGTACTTC.

The chain combines TRBV5-1 with TRBJ2-1, with D unresolved. This CDR3 has 15 amino acids. Germline assignment: CDR1 SGHRS and CDR2 YFSETQ. V gave up 4 bases and J gave up 0 bases, with 11 bases separating them. CDR3 in amino acids: CASSPEKGSYNEQFF. In DNA, the CDR3 is TGCGCCAGCAGCCCGGAAAAAGGCTCCTACAATGAGCAGTTCTTC.

The genes are TRBV6-1 and TRBJ1-1; tentative D call: TRBD1 (5 bases). The CDR3 spans 16 residues. V lost 3 bases, J lost 0 bases, and 14 bases lay in between. Looked up from germline, CDR1 is MNHNS and CDR2 is SASEGT. The DNA for the CDR3 is TGTGCCAGCAGTGATGGGACTGACTATATGAACACTGAAGCTTTCTTT. Translation gives CASSDGTDYMNTEAFF.